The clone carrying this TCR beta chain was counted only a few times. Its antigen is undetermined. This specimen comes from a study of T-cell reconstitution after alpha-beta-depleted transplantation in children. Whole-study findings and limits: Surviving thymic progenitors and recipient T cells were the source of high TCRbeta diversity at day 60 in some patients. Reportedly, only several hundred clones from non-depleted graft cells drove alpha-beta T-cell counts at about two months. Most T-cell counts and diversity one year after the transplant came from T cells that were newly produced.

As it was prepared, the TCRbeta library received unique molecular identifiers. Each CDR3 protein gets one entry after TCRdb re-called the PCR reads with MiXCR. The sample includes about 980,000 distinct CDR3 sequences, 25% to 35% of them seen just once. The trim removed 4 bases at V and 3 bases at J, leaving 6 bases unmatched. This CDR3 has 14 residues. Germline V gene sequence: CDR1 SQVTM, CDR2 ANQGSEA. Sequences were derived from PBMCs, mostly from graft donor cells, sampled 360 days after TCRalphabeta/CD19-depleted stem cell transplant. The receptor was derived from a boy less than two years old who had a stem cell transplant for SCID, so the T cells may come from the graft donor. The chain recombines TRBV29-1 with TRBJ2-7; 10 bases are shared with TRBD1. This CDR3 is CSVVLRDRGYEQYF. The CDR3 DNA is TGCAGCGTTGTGCTCCGGGACAGGGGCTACGAGCAGTACTTC.